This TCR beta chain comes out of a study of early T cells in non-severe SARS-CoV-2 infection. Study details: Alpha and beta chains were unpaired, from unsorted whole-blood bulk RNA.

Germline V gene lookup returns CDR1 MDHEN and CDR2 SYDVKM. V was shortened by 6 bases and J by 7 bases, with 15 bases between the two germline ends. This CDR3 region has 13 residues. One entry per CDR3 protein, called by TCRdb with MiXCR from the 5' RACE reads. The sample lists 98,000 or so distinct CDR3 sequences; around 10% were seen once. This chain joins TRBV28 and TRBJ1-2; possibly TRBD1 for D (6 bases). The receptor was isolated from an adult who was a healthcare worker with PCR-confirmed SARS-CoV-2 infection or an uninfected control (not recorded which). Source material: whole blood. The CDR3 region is CASRSTGYRGYTF. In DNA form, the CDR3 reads TGTGCCAGCAGATCCACAGGGTACCGTGGCTACACCTTC.